The 20 T cell receptor beta chains presented below share a single source sample, sequenced in a study of Ad26.COV2.S vaccination and SARS-CoV-2 variants. This table comes from immunoSEQ multiplex PCR, and its TCRdb copy is limited to in-frame clones, with some not included. The data contain under 550,000 clones, roughly 90% of them seen just once; the ten biggest clones take up roughly 4%. Treatment given: some 20 received Ad26.COV2.S at low or high dose, single or two shots; roughly 5 received placebo; per-sample allocation not given. The samples were gathered on day 63 after the first injection of vaccine or placebo. This material consisted of peripheral blood, taken in a trial of Ad26.COV2.S vaccine versus placebo. These receptor sequences come from a person aged 18-65 years who received the Ad26.COV2.S COVID-19 vaccine or a placebo.

This sequence joins TRBV11-2 and TRBJ1-1; D not certain. CDR3 length equals 17 residues. Trimming took off 0 bases at V and 0 bases at J, with 14 bases between the two ends. Germline V gene lookup returns CDR1 SGHAT and CDR2 FQNNGV. The CDR3 is CASSLDAAVTLNTEAFF. The CDR3 nucleotides are TGTGCCAGCAGCTTAGATGCGGCGGTTACCTTGAACACTGAAGCTTTCTTT.

This clone was found a few times. This chain links TRBV28 with TRBJ1-5; D is perhaps TRBD1 (6 bases). Trimming left V 11 bases short and J 7 bases short, with 21 bases between. The germline CDR1 and CDR2 sequences are MDHEN and SYDVKM. This CDR3 has 14 amino acids. This CDR3 is CAVRGGGEIQPQHF. The CDR3 DNA reads TGTGCCGTCAGGGGTGGAGGGGAAATCCAGCCCCAGCATTTT.

The V and J genes are TRBV4-2 and TRBJ2-1, with D possibly TRBD1 on 5 matching bases. Germline V gives CDR1 LGHNA, CDR2 YNFKEQ. CDR3 length: 14 amino acids. V lost 0 bases to trimming and J lost 9 bases, with 12 bases between them. The CDR3 region is CASSQEIDSGEQFF. DNA of the CDR3: TGTGCCAGCAGCCAAGAAATCGACAGTGGTGAGCAGTTCTTC.

CDR3 sequence (DNA): TGTGCCAGTCAGGGACTAGCGGGGGTTATAGATACGCAGTATTTT. Translated, it gives CASQGLAGVIDTQYF. The V and J genes are TRBV11-3 and TRBJ2-3, with 14 bases aligning to TRBD2. With 9 bases clipped from V and 5 bases from J, the junction kept 7 bases outside the gene matches. Germline V gene lookup returns CDR1 SGHNT and CDR2 YENEEA. The CDR3 has 15 residues.

The rearrangement links TRBV4-3 to TRBJ1-2; TRBD1 aligns across 7 bases. CDR1 and CDR2 (germline): LGHNA, YSLEER. Losses at the gene ends were 0 bases for V and 0 bases for J; bases not matched to a gene: 13. CDR3 length: 19 amino acids. This CDR3 is CASSQDRPSGQESNYGYTF. The CDR3 bases are TGCGCCAGCAGCCAAGATAGGCCCTCCGGACAGGAGTCTAACTATGGCTACACCTTC.

The CDR3 sequence: CASSFRDRYNEQFF. The CDR3 DNA sequence: TGTGCCAGCAGTTTTCGGGACAGATACAATGAGCAGTTCTTC. The chain carries TRBV27 and TRBJ2-1; 7 nucleotides align to TRBD1. Losses at the gene ends were 3 bases for V and 4 bases for J; bases not matched to a gene: 3. The V gene's germline CDR1 is MNHEY and CDR2 SMNVEV (reference sequence). The CDR3 runs to 14 residues.

The chain has TRBV19 and TRBJ2-1, with 8 bases fitting TRBD2. The germline gives CDR1 LNHDA, CDR2 SQIVND (reference sequence). J lost 6 bases, V lost 8 bases, and 9 bases had no gene match. The CDR3 is made up of 14 amino acids. CDR3 DNA: TGTGCCAGTGGCCGCGGACTAGCTCCCAATGAGCAGTTCTTC. This translates into CASGRGLAPNEQFF. Variable domain in full (rest from reference TRBV19 and TRBJ2-1): DGGITQSPKYLFRKEGQNVTLSCEQNLNHDAMYWYRQDPGQGLRLIYYSQIVNDFQKGDIAEGYSVSREKKESFPLTVTSAQKNPTAFYLCASGRGLAPNEQFFGPGTRLTVL.

The chain joins TRBV6-6 to TRBJ1-2, with D uncertain. CDR3 length equals 13 residues. Trimming took off 5 bases at V and 4 bases at J, with 11 bases between the two ends. Germline CDR1 and CDR2: MNHNY and SVGAGI (reference sequence). The CDR3 DNA sequence: TGTGCCAGCAGTCACGTCAGGATCTATGGCTACACCTTC. Amino acids: CASSHVRIYGYTF.

The chain employs TRBV4-3 and TRBJ1-1; D possibly corresponds to TRBD1 (5 bases). Per the germline V gene, CDR1 is LGHNA and CDR2 is YSLEER. This CDR3 comprises 15 residues. V was shortened by 0 bases and J by 3 bases, with 11 bases between the two germline ends. In DNA, the CDR3 is TGCGCCAGCAGCCAAGATCGGGGGGGAGACACTGAAGCTTTCTTT. This codes for CASSQDRGGDTEAFF.

The chain uses TRBV5-5 and TRBJ2-3; D gene unclear. The V end lost 0 bases, the J end lost 2 bases, and 16 bases lay between the germline ends. The CDR3 is made up of 17 amino acids. Looked up from germline, CDR1 is SGHKS and CDR2 is YYEKEE (reference sequence). The CDR3 loop is CASSLAFGELNTDTQYF. The CDR3 coding sequence is TGTGCCAGCAGCTTGGCGTTTGGGGAACTCAACACAGATACGCAGTATTTT. Together with reference TRBV5-5 and TRBJ2-3, the CDR3 gives the full variable domain: DAGVTQSPTHLIKTRGQQVTLRCSPISGHKSVSWYQQVLGQGPQFIFQYYEKEERGRGNFPDRFSARQFPNYSSELNVNALLLGDSALYLCASSLAFGELNTDTQYFGPGTRLTVL.

This rearrangement joins TRBV6-4 to TRBJ2-1, with TRBD2 matching over 10 bases. Germline values: CDR1 MRHNA, CDR2 SNTAGT. V shed 3 bases and J 3 bases; nucleotides not matched to a gene: 2. The CDR3 is made up of 15 amino acids. DNA for the CDR3: TGTGCCAGCAGTGAACTAGCGGGGTTCTACAATGAGCAGTTCTTC. It specifies CASSELAGFYNEQFF.

A single count supports this clone. J is TRBJ2-7 and V is TRBV19; D perhaps matches TRBD1 (6 bases). Germline V gene lookup returns CDR1 LNHDA and CDR2 SQIVND (reference sequence). V dropped 8 bases and J dropped 6 bases, with 11 bases sitting between them. The CDR3 has 11 residues. The CDR3 DNA sequence: TGTGCCAGTGGTGGGGGCAGCGAGCAGTACTTC. Its translation: CASGGGSEQYF.

The chain carries TRBV7-2 and TRBJ1-3; 8 bases agree with TRBD1. Unmatched junction bases numbered 5, after V lost 3 bases and J lost 4 bases. From germline, CDR1 is SGHTA and CDR2 FQGNSA. The CDR3 is made up of 15 amino acids. CDR3 sequence reads: CASSFQGADGNTIYF. CDR3 DNA: TGTGCCAGCAGCTTTCAGGGGGCTGACGGAAACACCATATATTTT.

This clone was counted between two and nine times. V gene TRBV7-3 combines with J gene TRBJ2-2; D ambiguous. Trimming shortened V by 2 bases and J by 6 bases, and 7 bases separated the two germline ends. The germline V gene encodes CDR1 SGHTA and CDR2 FQGTGA. The CDR3 loop spans 13 amino acids. The CDR3 DNA reads TGTGCCAGCAGCTTATTTGGATCCGGGGAGCTGTTTTTT. This sequence encodes CASSLFGSGELFF.

The chain joins TRBV6-5 to TRBJ1-4; no definite D call. This CDR3 spans 16 amino acids. Trimming stripped 2 bases from V and 0 bases from J, with 10 bases between. Germline V gene data show CDR1 as MNHEY and CDR2 as SVGAGI. This CDR3 reads CASSYEGVATNEKLFF. The DNA for the CDR3 is TGTGCCAGCAGTTACGAGGGAGTTGCAACTAATGAAAAACTGTTTTTT.

The J gene is TRBJ2-4, the V gene TRBV6-2 or TRBV6-3; TRBD1 matches at 11 bases. J was trimmed by 7 bases and V by 6 bases; bases with no gene match: 8. Germline assignment: CDR1 MNHEY and CDR2 SVGEGT. This CDR3 has 15 amino acids. In DNA form, the CDR3 reads TGTGCCAGCAGCGGACAGGGGGCGGGTTGGAACATTCAGTACTTC. Encoded protein: CASSGQGAGWNIQYF.

This clone was seen only once. The chain has TRBV7-2 and TRBJ2-7; 9 bases fit TRBD2. V lost 2 bases, J lost 7 bases, and 12 bases stayed unmatched. Germline V CDR1 and CDR2: SGHTA, FQGNSA. The CDR3 covers 16 residues. CDR3 in amino acids: CASSLMGGGGPREQYF. The CDR3 nucleotides are TGTGCCAGCAGCTTAATGGGCGGGGGGGGACCTAGGGAGCAGTACTTC.

This clone was picked up a small number of times. The chain employs TRBV5-1 and TRBJ1-2; 9 bases align to TRBD1. J was trimmed by 7 bases and V by 4 bases; bases with no gene match: 11. This CDR3 contains 15 residues. CDR1 and CDR2 (germline): SGHRS, YFSETQ. This CDR3 reads CASSPDGTGIGGYTF. CDR3 nucleotides: TGCGCCAGCAGCCCGGATGGGACAGGGATAGGTGGCTACACCTTC.

The V and J genes are TRBV15 and TRBJ2-2, with TRBD2 identical over 11 bases. This CDR3 has 16 amino acids. The J segment lost 0 bases and the V segment lost 5 bases, leaving 2 bases of the junction unmatched. CDR1 LNHNV and CDR2 YYDKDF come from the germline V gene (reference sequence). CDR3 residues: CATSYSGGANTGELFF. CDR3 coding DNA: TGTGCCACCAGCTATAGCGGGGGGGCGAACACCGGGGAGCTGTTTTTT.

The rearrangement uses TRBV6-2 or TRBV6-3 and TRBJ2-2, with 10 nucleotides matching TRBD1. This CDR3 has 16 amino acids. Germline lookup yields CDR1 MNHEY and CDR2 SVGEGT. Trimming at V came to 0 bases and at J to 6 bases, leaving 4 bases not matched to a gene. The DNA for the CDR3 is TGTGCCAGCAGTTACTCGACAGGGGGCGAATCCGGGGAGCTGTTTTTT. Its translation: CASSYSTGGESGELFF.